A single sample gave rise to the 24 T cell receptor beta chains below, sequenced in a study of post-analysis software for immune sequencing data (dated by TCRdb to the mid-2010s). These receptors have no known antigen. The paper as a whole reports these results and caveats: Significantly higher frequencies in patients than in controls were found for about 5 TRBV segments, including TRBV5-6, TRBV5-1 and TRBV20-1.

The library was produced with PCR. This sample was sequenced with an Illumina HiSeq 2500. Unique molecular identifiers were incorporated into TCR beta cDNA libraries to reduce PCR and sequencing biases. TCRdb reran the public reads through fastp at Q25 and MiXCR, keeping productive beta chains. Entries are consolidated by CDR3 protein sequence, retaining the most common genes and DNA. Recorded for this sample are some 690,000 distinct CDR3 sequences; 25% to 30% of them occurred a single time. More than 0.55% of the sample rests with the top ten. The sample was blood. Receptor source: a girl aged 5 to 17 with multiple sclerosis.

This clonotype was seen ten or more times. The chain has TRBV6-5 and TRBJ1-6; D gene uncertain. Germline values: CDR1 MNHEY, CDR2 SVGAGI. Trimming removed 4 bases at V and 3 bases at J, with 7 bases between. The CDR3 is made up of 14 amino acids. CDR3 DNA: TGTGCCAGCAGTTGGAACGGCTATAATTCACCCCTCCACTTT. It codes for CASSWNGYNSPLHF.

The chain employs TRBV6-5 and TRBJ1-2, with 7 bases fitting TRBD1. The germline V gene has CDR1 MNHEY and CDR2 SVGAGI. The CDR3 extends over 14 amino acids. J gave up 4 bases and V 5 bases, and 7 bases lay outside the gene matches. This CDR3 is CASSGSGTVYGYTF. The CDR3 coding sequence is TGTGCCAGCAGTGGATCGGGGACAGTCTATGGCTACACCTTC.

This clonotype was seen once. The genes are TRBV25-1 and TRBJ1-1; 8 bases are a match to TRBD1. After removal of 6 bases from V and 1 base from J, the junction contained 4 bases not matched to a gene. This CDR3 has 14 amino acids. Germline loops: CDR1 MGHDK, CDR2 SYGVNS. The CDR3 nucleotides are TGTGCCAGCAGGGGGACAGGCGCGAACACTGAAGCTTTCTTT. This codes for CASRGTGANTEAFF.

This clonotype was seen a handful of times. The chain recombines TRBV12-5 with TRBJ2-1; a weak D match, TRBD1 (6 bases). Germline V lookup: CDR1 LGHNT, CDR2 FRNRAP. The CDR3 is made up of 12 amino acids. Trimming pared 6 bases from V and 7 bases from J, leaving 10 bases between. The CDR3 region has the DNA TGTGCTAGTGGGACGCAGGGGAATGAGCAGTTCTTC. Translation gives CASGTQGNEQFF.

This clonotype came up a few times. The CDR3 nucleotides are TGCGCCAGCAGCCAAGATATTGGGATTTACAATGAGCAGTTCTTC. Translation: CASSQDIGIYNEQFF. The V and J genes are TRBV4-3 and TRBJ2-1; D is uncertain. The germline V gene has CDR1 LGHNA and CDR2 YSLEER. Trimming took off 0 bases at V and 4 bases at J, with 10 bases between the two ends. CDR3 length: 15 amino acids.

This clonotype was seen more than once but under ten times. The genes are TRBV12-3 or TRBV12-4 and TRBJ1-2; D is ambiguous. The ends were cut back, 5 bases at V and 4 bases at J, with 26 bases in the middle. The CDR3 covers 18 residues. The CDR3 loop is CASSVPIEGDPATYGYTF. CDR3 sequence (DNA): TGTGCCAGCAGTGTACCGATTGAGGGCGACCCCGCGACCTATGGCTACACCTTC.

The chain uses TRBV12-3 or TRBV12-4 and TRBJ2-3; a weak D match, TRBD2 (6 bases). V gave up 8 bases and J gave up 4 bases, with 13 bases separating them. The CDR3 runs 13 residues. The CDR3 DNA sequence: TGTGCCAGCGGACCAACGGGGGCAGATACGCAGTATTTT. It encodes CASGPTGADTQYF.

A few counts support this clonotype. The CDR3 is CASSLEGLAGVNTDTQYF. In nucleotides, the CDR3 is TGCGCCAGCAGCTTGGAGGGACTAGCGGGAGTAAACACAGATACGCAGTATTTT. The V call is TRBV5-1, the J call TRBJ2-3; 14 nucleotides agree with TRBD2. With V trimmed by 0 bases and J by 2 bases, 5 bases remained unmatched. The CDR3 totals 18 residues. Germline V lookup: CDR1 SGHRS, CDR2 YFSETQ.

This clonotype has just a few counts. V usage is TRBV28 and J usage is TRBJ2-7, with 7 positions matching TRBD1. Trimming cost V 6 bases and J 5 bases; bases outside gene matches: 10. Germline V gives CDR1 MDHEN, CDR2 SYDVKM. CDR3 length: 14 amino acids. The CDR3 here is CASRLTGSVNEQYF. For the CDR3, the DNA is TGTGCCAGCAGGCTGACAGGGAGTGTGAACGAGCAGTACTTC.

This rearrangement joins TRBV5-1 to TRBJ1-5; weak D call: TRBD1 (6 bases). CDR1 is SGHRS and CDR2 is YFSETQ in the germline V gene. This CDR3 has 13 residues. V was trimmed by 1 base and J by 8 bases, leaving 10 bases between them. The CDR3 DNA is TGCGCCAGCAGCTTGTCCGGGGACAAGCCCCAGCATTTT. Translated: CASSLSGDKPQHF. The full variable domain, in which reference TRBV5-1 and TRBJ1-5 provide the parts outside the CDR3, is KAGVTQTPRYLIKTRGQQVTLSCSPISGHRSVSWYQQTPGQGLQFLFEYFSETQRNKGNFPGRFSGRQFSNSRSEMNVSTLELGDSALYLCASSLSGDKPQHFGDGTRLSIL.

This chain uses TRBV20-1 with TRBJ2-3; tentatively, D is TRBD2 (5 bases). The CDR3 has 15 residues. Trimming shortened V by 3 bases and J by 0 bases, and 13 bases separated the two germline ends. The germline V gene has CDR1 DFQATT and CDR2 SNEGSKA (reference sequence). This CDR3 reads CSASPYGDSTDTQYF. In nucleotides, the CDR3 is TGCAGTGCTAGCCCCTACGGGGATAGCACAGATACGCAGTATTTT.

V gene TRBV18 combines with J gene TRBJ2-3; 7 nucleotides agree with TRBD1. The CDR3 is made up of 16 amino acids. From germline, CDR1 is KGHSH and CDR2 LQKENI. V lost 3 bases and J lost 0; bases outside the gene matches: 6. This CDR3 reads CASSPFGTVSTDTQYF. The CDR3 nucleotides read TGTGCCAGCTCACCCTTCGGGACAGTTAGCACAGATACGCAGTATTTT.

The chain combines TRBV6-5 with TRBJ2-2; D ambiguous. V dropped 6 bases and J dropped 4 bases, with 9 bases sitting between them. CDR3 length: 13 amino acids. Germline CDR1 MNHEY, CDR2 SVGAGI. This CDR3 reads CASSSGPTGELFF. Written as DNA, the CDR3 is TGTGCCAGCAGCTCGGGCCCCACCGGGGAGCTGTTTTTT.

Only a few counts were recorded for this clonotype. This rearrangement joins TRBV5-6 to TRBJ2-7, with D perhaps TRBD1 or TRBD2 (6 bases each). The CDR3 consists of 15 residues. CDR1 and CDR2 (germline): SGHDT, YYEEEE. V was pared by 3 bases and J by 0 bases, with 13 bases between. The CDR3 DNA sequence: TGTGCCAGCAGCTGGGGCGGGGACAACTCCTACGAGCAGTACTTC. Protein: CASSWGGDNSYEQYF.

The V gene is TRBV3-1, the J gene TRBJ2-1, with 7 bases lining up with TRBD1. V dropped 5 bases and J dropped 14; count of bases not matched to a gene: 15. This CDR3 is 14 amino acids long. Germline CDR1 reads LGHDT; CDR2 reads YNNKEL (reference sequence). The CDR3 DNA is TGTGCCAGCAGCTCCCGACAGGGTCCTTCAAGGAAGTTCTTC. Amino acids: CASSSRQGPSRKFF.

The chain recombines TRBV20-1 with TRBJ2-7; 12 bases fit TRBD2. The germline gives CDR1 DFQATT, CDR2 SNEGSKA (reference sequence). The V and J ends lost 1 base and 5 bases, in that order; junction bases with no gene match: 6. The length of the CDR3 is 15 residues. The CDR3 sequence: CSARALAGGPHEQYF. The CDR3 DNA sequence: TGCAGTGCTAGAGCCCTAGCGGGAGGGCCCCACGAGCAGTACTTC.

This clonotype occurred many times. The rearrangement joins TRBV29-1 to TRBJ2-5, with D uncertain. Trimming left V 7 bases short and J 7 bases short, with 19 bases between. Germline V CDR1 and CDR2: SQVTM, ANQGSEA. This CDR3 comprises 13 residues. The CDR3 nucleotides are TGCAGCGGAGACCCGGACGGAATCGGGACCCAGTACTTC. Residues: CSGDPDGIGTQYF.

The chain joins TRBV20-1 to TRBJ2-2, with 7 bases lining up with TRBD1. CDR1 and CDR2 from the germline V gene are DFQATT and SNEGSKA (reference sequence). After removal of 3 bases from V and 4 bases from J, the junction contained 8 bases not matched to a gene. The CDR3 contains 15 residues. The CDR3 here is CSASVGTEATGELFF. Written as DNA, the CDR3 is TGCAGTGCTAGTGTGGGGACAGAAGCCACCGGGGAGCTGTTTTTT.

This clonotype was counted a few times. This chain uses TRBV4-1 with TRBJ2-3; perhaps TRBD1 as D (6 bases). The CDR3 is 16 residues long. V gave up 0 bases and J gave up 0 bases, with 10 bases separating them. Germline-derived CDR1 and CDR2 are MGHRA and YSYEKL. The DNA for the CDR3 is TGCGCCAGCAGCCAAGATATGGGGGCGAGCACAGATACGCAGTATTTT. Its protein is CASSQDMGASTDTQYF.

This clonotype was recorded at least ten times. The CDR3 loop is CASSFEHSYGYTF. The CDR3 region has the DNA TGTGCCAGCAGTTTCGAACACTCCTATGGCTACACCTTC. The chain combines TRBV28 with TRBJ1-2; D is unclear. CDR1 is MDHEN, CDR2 SYDVKM, per germline. The CDR3 loop spans 13 amino acids. The V end lost 3 bases, the J end lost 4 bases, and 9 bases lay between the germline ends.

This CDR3 is CASSPVRGGNSGANVLTF. CDR3 nucleotides: TGTGCCAGCAGCCCCGTGCGCGGGGGGAACTCTGGGGCCAACGTCCTGACTTTC. This chain joins TRBV7-8 and TRBJ2-6; 8 bases fit TRBD2. The CDR3 sequence is 18 residues long. Germline CDR1 and CDR2: SGHVS and FQNEAQ. J was trimmed by 0 bases and V by 5 bases; bases with no gene match: 9.

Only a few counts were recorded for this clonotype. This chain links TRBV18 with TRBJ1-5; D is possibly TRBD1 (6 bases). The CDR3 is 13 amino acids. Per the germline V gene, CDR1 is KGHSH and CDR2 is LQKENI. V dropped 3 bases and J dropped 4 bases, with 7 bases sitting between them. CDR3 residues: CASSPTGNQPQHF. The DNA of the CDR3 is TGTGCCAGCTCACCTACAGGGAATCAGCCCCAGCATTTT.

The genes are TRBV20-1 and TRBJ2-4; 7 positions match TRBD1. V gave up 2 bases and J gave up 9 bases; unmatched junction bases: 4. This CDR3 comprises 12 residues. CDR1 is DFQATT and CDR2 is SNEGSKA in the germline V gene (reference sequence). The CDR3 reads CSARPGDSIQYF. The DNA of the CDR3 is TGCAGTGCTAGACCAGGGGACAGCATTCAGTACTTC.

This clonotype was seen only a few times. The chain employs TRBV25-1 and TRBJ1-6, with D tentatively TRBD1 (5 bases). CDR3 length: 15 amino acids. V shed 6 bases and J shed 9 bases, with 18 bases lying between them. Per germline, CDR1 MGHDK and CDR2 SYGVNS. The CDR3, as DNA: TGTGCCAGCAGCCCGAACCGGGGACCGCCTTCACCCCTCCACTTT. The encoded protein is CASSPNRGPPSPLHF.